The following is a T cell receptor beta chain sequence with its context. Its specificity is not known. This specimen belongs to a study of OX40 agonist ivuxolimab in advanced cancers. Profiling relied on immunoSEQ multiplex PCR, and the TCRdb table lists in-frame clones only, not all of them. The data show 40,000 or so clones, with about 90% seen just once and about a tenth held by the top ten. Regarding the study as a whole: Individuals who were partial responders at 0.1-3.0 mg/kg had clonal expansion that ranked among the lowest. The study found that CD8+ T cells averaged more expanded clones than CD4+.

This receptor was taken from an adult with an advanced solid tumor such as melanoma, head and neck, liver or kidney cancer. This material consisted of CD4+ or CD8+ T cells sorted from blood, taken in a trial of the OX40 agonist ivuxolimab.

CDR3 bases: TGTGCCAGCAGTTACACTGCGGGAGCGACAGATACGCAGTATTTT. Translation: CASSYTAGATDTQYF. V usage is TRBV6-5 and J usage is TRBJ2-3; 7 positions agree with TRBD2. This CDR3 spans 15 amino acids. The ends lost 2 bases at V and 3 bases at J; junction bases unmatched: 5. In germline, CDR1 is MNHEY, CDR2 SVGAGI.